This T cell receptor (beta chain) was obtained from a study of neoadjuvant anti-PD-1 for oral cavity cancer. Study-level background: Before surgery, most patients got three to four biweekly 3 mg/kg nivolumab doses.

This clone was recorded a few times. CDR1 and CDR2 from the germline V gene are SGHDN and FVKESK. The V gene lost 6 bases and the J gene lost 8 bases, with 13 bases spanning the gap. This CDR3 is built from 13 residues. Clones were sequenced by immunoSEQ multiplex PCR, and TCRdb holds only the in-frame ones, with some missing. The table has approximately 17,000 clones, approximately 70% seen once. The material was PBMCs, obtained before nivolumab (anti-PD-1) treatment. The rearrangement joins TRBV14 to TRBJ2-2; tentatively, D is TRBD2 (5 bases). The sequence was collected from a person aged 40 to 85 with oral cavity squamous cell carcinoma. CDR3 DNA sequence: TGTGCCAGCAGGGCCGGGATCCCTGGGGAGCTGTTTTTT. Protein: CASRAGIPGELFF.